This TCR beta chain was profiled in a study of regulatory T cells in long-lasting Graves disease. Findings of the study overall: Persistent Graves' patients showed less TCR diversity than newly diagnosed ones. Whereas new patients shared about 980 public clonotypes, persistent patients shared more, at a few thousand. Persistent disease was associated with favored TRBV28 usage and with favored use of TRBJ1-2 and TRBJ2-5.

The TCR beta library used iRepertoire HTBI primers with Arm-PCR amplification of CDR3. Using its own MiXCR run on the multiplex PCR reads, TCRdb lists one record per CDR3 protein. Here the sample spans 450,000 or so distinct CDR3 sequences, about a fifth being singletons. As to this clonotype: Its cognate antigen is unknown.

The length of the CDR3 is 14 residues. Trimming took 3 bases from V and 1 from J; bases not matched to a gene: 2. Per germline, CDR1 PRHDT and CDR2 FYEKMQ (reference sequence). Time point in this sample: persistent/refractory GD, antithyroid drugs over 5 years with positive TRAb. From PBMCs, RNA was extracted and then used to make the TCR library. The genes are TRBV13 and TRBJ2-5; 7 nucleotides line up with TRBD1. The material sequenced was peripheral blood mononuclear cells (PBMCs), taken when the disease was refractory, from a patient treated with antithyroid drugs. This receptor was obtained from a female donor with Graves disease. CDR3 sequence (DNA): TGTGCCAGCAGCTTTCGACAGGGCCAAGAGACCCAGTACTTC. It is translated as CASSFRQGQETQYF.